This entry lists 10 T cell receptor beta chains sequenced from one sample in a study of T cell responses to AZD1222 COVID-19 vaccine. Some clones are missing from TCRdb's copy, which holds only in-frame ones; the method was immunoSEQ multiplex PCR. The sample yields 150,000 to 200,000 clones, 80% to 95% seen once. The sequences come from peripheral blood, collected on day 0 of AZD1222 vaccination. Receptors originate from an adult in good health.

This CDR3 is CASSWGQGLFREQFF. The CDR3 nucleotides are TGTGCCAGCAGCTGGGGACAGGGATTATTCAGGGAGCAGTTCTTC. The genes are TRBV7-3 and TRBJ2-1; 9 bases map to TRBD1. J was trimmed by 10 bases and V by 4 bases; bases with no gene match: 11. The CDR3 has 15 amino acids. Germline assignment: CDR1 SGHTA and CDR2 FQGTGA.

V usage is TRBV6-1 and J usage is TRBJ1-3, with D perhaps TRBD1 (6 bases). CDR1 and CDR2 from the germline V gene are MNHNS and SASEGT. This CDR3 spans 15 amino acids. Trimming cost V 2 bases and J 6 bases, with 14 bases left between them. CDR3 region: CASSELWTVENTIYF. CDR3 bases: TGTGCCAGCAGTGAATTGTGGACAGTTGAAAACACCATATATTTT.

The sample holds one count of this clone. V is TRBV7-2 and J is TRBJ2-7; D is tentatively TRBD1 or TRBD2 (5 bases each). V lost 4 bases to trimming and J lost 6 bases, with 22 bases between them. This CDR3 comprises 16 residues. Germline V lookup: CDR1 SGHTA, CDR2 FQGNSA. CDR3 protein: CASSYSPRGRTGEQYF. CDR3 DNA: TGTGCCAGCAGCTACTCCCCACGGGGCAGAACAGGCGAGCAGTACTTC.

This sequence joins TRBV12-3 or TRBV12-4 and TRBJ1-6; no reliable D call. The ends were cut back, 6 bases at V and 10 bases at J, with 10 bases in the middle. This CDR3 region has 12 residues. CDR3 coding DNA: TGTGCCAGCAGCCCTGTGGTCTCACCCCTCCACTTT. Its protein product is CASSPVVSPLHF.

The chain carries TRBV28 and TRBJ2-2; either TRBD1 or TRBD2 may fit D (5 bases each). The CDR3 loop spans 15 amino acids. V lost 4 bases, J lost 0 bases, and 9 bases lay in between. Germline lookup yields CDR1 MDHEN and CDR2 SYDVKM. The CDR3 protein is CASSWGTANTGELFF. The CDR3 bases are TGTGCCAGCAGTTGGGGGACGGCGAACACCGGGGAGCTGTTTTTT.

J is TRBJ1-3 and V is TRBV30, with D unclear. Germline CDR1 is GTSNPN and CDR2 is SVGIG (reference sequence). This CDR3 contains 13 residues. The ends were cut back, 4 bases at V and 4 bases at J, with 11 bases in the middle. CDR3 sequence: CAWNPAGGNTIYF. The CDR3 DNA sequence: TGTGCCTGGAACCCGGCGGGAGGAAACACCATATATTTT.

The rearrangement uses TRBV29-1 and TRBJ2-5, with D unresolved. The V end was cut by 7 bases, the J end by 3 bases, with 6 bases between. The CDR3 sequence is 10 residues long. Germline V CDR1 and CDR2: SQVTM, ANQGSEA. CDR3 in amino acids: CSAAKETQYF. Here the CDR3 DNA reads TGCAGCGCCGCAAAAGAGACCCAGTACTTC.

The chain combines TRBV9 with TRBJ1-5; a weak D match, TRBD1 (6 bases). The CDR3 length is 13 residues. CDR1 is SGDLS, CDR2 YYNGEE, per germline. The V gene lost 7 bases and the J gene lost 4 bases, with 12 bases spanning the gap. The CDR3 DNA reads as TGTGCCAGCGGCAAACAGGGAAATCAGCCCCAGCATTTT. Encoded protein: CASGKQGNQPQHF.

The CDR3: CASRTTPGPGNQPQHF. The CDR3 region has the DNA TGTGCCAGCAGAACCACACCGGGACCGGGCAATCAGCCCCAGCATTTT. This sequence joins TRBV5-8 and TRBJ1-5; possible D gene TRBD1, 5 bases. The CDR3 covers 16 residues. V shed 5 bases and J shed 2 bases, with 17 bases lying between them. Germline V gene data show CDR1 as SGHTS and CDR2 as YDEGEE. Using reference TRBV5-8 and TRBJ1-5 for the parts outside the CDR3, the full variable domain is EAGVTQSPTHLIKTRGQQATLRCSPISGHTSVYWYQQALGLGLQFLLWYDEGEERNRGNFPPRFSGRQFPNYSSELNVNALELEDSALYLCASRTTPGPGNQPQHFGDGTRLSIL.

The chain couples TRBV28 to TRBJ2-1, with D possibly TRBD1 on 5 matching bases. Trimming stripped 3 bases from V and 4 bases from J, with 13 bases between. This CDR3 is built from 15 residues. Germline lookup yields CDR1 MDHEN and CDR2 SYDVKM. CDR3 nucleotides: TGTGCCAGCAGTTTCTGGGGCCTTCGGTACAATGAGCAGTTCTTC. It codes for CASSFWGLRYNEQFF.